These 19 T cell receptor beta chains originate from one sample sequenced in a study of blood T cell repertoires in COVID-19. The repertoire was sequenced with immunoSEQ multiplex PCR; TCRdb's copy has only in-frame clones and lacks some. Of 200,000 to 250,000 clones in the sample, approximately 81% are singletons; the top ten hold around 0.98%. The sample consisted of peripheral blood. All receptors come from a middle-aged man with acute or convalescent COVID-19.

The chain carries TRBV4-1 and TRBJ1-2; D remains unclear. Germline CDR1 is MGHRA and CDR2 is YSYEKL. The V and J ends lost 0 bases and 8 bases respectively, with 13 bases between them. This CDR3 spans 14 amino acids. CDR3 protein: CASSQDFSGLGYTF. DNA for the CDR3: TGCGCCAGCAGCCAAGATTTCTCGGGGTTGGGCTACACCTTC.

V gene TRBV6-5 combines with J gene TRBJ1-2, with unresolved D. This CDR3 contains 10 residues. Trimming pared 9 bases from V and 8 bases from J, leaving 10 bases between. Per germline, CDR1 MNHEY and CDR2 SVGAGI. The CDR3 nucleotides read TGTGCCAGTTGGTGGCACGGCTACACCTTC. Its translation: CASWWHGYTF.

The rearrangement uses TRBV5-6 and TRBJ1-2; TRBD1 agrees at 12 bases. Germline lookup yields CDR1 SGHDT and CDR2 YYEEEE. The CDR3 contains 14 residues. V shed 4 bases, J shed 4 bases, and the junction held 2 bases outside the gene matches. The CDR3 DNA sequence: TGTGCCAGCAGCGGGACAGGGGGCCTCTATGGCTACACCTTC. Translating gives CASSGTGGLYGYTF.

The chain is built from TRBV6-5 and TRBJ2-5; 7 nucleotides match TRBD1. The CDR3 totals 13 residues. The germline V gene has CDR1 MNHEY and CDR2 SVGAGI. Trimming at V came to 6 bases and at J to 2 bases, leaving 3 bases not matched to a gene. The CDR3 spells CASRVTGQETQYF. The DNA for the CDR3 is TGTGCCAGCAGGGTGACAGGGCAAGAGACCCAGTACTTC.

The V gene is TRBV6-5, the J gene TRBJ1-1, with D uncertain. The CDR3 is 13 residues long. Looked up from germline, CDR1 is MNHEY and CDR2 is SVGAGI. V shed 6 bases and J shed 5 bases, with 13 bases lying between them. CDR3 region: CASRNPQQTEAFF. CDR3 in DNA: TGTGCCAGCAGGAATCCACAGCAAACTGAAGCTTTCTTT.

This clone was observed a single time. The J gene is TRBJ2-3, the V gene TRBV6-1, with 10 positions matching TRBD1. V lost 4 bases and J lost 0; bases outside the gene matches: 10. This CDR3 is 18 amino acids long. Germline CDR1 and CDR2: MNHNS and SASEGT. The CDR3 DNA reads TGTGCCAGCAGTGGGCGACAGGGGGCGTTTATTAGCACAGATACGCAGTATTTT. Translating it yields CASSGRQGAFISTDTQYF.

V gene TRBV28 combines with J gene TRBJ2-1; TRBD1 matches at 9 bases. With V trimmed by 6 bases and J by 2 bases, 2 bases remained unmatched. CDR1 is MDHEN, CDR2 SYDVKM, per germline. The CDR3 covers 14 residues. CDR3 nucleotide sequence: TGTGCCAGCAGAACAGGGGGCACCTACAATGAGCAGTTCTTC. Translating it yields CASRTGGTYNEQFF.

The chain links TRBV5-1 to TRBJ2-5; perhaps TRBD2 as D (5 bases). The CDR3 runs 15 residues. V shed 4 bases and J shed 0 bases, with 13 bases lying between them. CDR1 is SGHRS, CDR2 YFSETQ, per germline. This chain's CDR3 is CASSGYTRDQETQYF. CDR3 DNA sequence: TGCGCCAGCAGCGGTTACACTAGAGACCAAGAGACCCAGTACTTC.

This clone showed up just a few times. V gene TRBV28 combines with J gene TRBJ1-1, with 9 bases identical to TRBD1. V dropped 5 bases and J dropped 5; count of bases not matched to a gene: 9. The CDR3 spans 15 residues. CDR1 is MDHEN, CDR2 SYDVKM, per germline. CDR3 DNA: TGTGCCAGCAGTCAACAGGGGGCGCAGGGGACTGAAGCTTTCTTT. It yields the protein CASSQQGAQGTEAFF.

This clone was counted a single time. An end of the junction does not agree with germline; a read error may underlie this. The rearrangement uses TRBV30 and TRBJ2-3, with D maybe TRBD2 (6 bases). Germline CDR1 GTSNPN, CDR2 SVGIG (reference sequence). There are 14 residues in the CDR3. The CDR3 DNA is TGTGCCTGGAGTGTAGGTACTAGCAAAGATACGCAGTATTTT. Translating gives CAWSVGTSKDTQYF.

The chain joins TRBV15 to TRBJ1-4; TRBD1 matches at 9 bases. The CDR3 length is 15 residues. From germline, CDR1 is LNHNV and CDR2 YYDKDF (reference sequence). V was clipped by 1 base and J by 8 bases; unmatched bases: 5. CDR3 sequence: CATSRVRTGDEKLFF. DNA for the CDR3: TGTGCCACCAGCAGAGTTCGGACAGGGGACGAAAAACTGTTTTTT.

This clone came up once. This may be a read error: a much more frequent sequence differs by one nucleotide. The V and J genes are TRBV4-2 and TRBJ1-2; 8 bases match TRBD1. Germline V gene sequence: CDR1 LGHNA, CDR2 YNFKEQ. With 4 bases clipped from V and 4 bases from J, the junction kept 5 bases outside the gene matches. CDR3 length: 14 residues. The CDR3 is CASSPPGQAYGYTF. Written as DNA, the CDR3 is TGTGCCAGCAGCCCGCCGGGACAGGCCTATGGCTACACCTTC.

This clone has only one observation. This sample also contains other DNA sequences that code for the same CDR3. The V gene is TRBV12-3 or TRBV12-4, the J gene TRBJ1-2, with D possibly matching TRBD1 (5 bases). This CDR3 spans 13 amino acids. V was pared by 6 bases and J by 1 base, with 9 bases between. The CDR3 DNA is TGTGCCAGCAGCCCAGACAGTAACTATGGCTACACCTTC. It yields the protein CASSPDSNYGYTF.

This clone was seen more than once but under ten times. This rearrangement joins TRBV25-1 to TRBJ1-2, with a weak D call TRBD1 (6 bases). Trimming stripped 2 bases from V and 0 bases from J, with 16 bases between. The germline CDR1 and CDR2 sequences are MGHDK and SYGVNS. The CDR3 loop spans 17 amino acids. The CDR3 here is CASSEAGAAEANYGYTF. The CDR3, as DNA: TGTGCCAGCAGTGAAGCGGGGGCAGCCGAAGCTAACTATGGCTACACCTTC.

The CDR3 coding sequence is TGTGCCAGCAGTAACTCACAGGGGTTAGGGTCACCCCTCCACTTT. This gives the protein CASSNSQGLGSPLHF. The genes are TRBV7-3 and TRBJ1-6; 7 bases align to TRBD1. CDR1 is SGHTA and CDR2 is FQGTGA in the germline V gene. There are 15 residues in the CDR3. V dropped 6 bases and J dropped 10; count of bases not matched to a gene: 12.

The chain is built from TRBV30 and TRBJ2-3, with 14 bases that match TRBD2. The CDR3 covers 18 residues. Per the germline V gene, CDR1 is GTSNPN and CDR2 is SVGIG (reference sequence). J lost 1 base, V lost 3 bases, and 9 bases had no gene match. The chain's CDR3 is CAWSLGLAGGGGTDTQYF. The CDR3 bases are TGTGCCTGGAGCCTCGGACTAGCGGGGGGCGGGGGCACAGATACGCAGTATTTT.

A single count supports this clone. The sample holds other DNA sequences that translate to the same CDR3. This sequence joins TRBV2 and TRBJ1-1, with D tentatively TRBD1 (5 bases). CDR3 length equals 13 residues. V was clipped by 4 bases and J by 1 base, with 7 bases between them. CDR1 is SNHLY and CDR2 is FYNNEI in the germline V gene. CDR3 protein: CASSGQGNTEAFF. Written as DNA, the CDR3 is TGTGCCAGCAGTGGGCAGGGGAACACTGAAGCTTTCTTT. The whole variable domain, filled in from reference TRBV2 and TRBJ1-1, reads EPEVTQTPSHQVTQMGQEVILRCVPISNHLYFYWYRQILGQKVEFLVSFYNNEISEKSEIFDDQFSVERPDGSNFTLKIRSTKLEDSAMYFCASSGQGNTEAFFGQGTRLTVV.

The J gene is TRBJ1-2, the V gene TRBV5-1, with 9 bases matching TRBD1. The CDR3 consists of 15 residues. V shed 0 bases and J 3 bases; nucleotides not matched to a gene: 3. Germline CDR1 is SGHRS and CDR2 is YFSETQ. CDR3 sequence (DNA): TGCGCCAGCAGCTTGGGGGACAGGGCAGACTATGGCTACACCTTC. This gives the protein CASSLGDRADYGYTF.

This chain joins TRBV11-2 and TRBJ2-7; 12 bases are a match to TRBD1. CDR1 and CDR2 (germline): SGHAT, FQNNGV. The CDR3 has 15 residues. After removal of 3 bases from V and 7 bases from J, the junction contained 7 bases not matched to a gene. The CDR3 loop reads CASSFGTGGKEEQYF. The CDR3 nucleotides read TGTGCCAGCAGCTTCGGGACAGGGGGCAAGGAGGAGCAGTACTTC.